The 16 T cell receptor beta chains listed next were all sequenced from one sample in a study of T cell changes during pregnancy in multiple sclerosis. Profiled with immunoSEQ multiplex PCR; TCRdb holds only in-frame clones, not every one. The sample has fewer than 140,000 clones; more than 80% are singletons. The material was peripheral blood, obtained before pregnancy. These receptors were collected from a female donor with multiple sclerosis, enrolled in a pregnancy study.

V usage is TRBV11-2 and J usage is TRBJ2-7; 9 positions match TRBD2. The length of the CDR3 is 15 residues. V shed 1 base, J shed 0 bases, and the junction held 1 base outside the gene matches. Germline CDR1 and CDR2: SGHAT and FQNNGV. CDR3 amino acids: CASSLGAGGSYEQYF. DNA of the CDR3: TGTGCCAGCAGCTTAGGAGCGGGGGGCTCCTACGAGCAGTACTTC.

V is TRBV28 and J is TRBJ2-7; 7 bases are a match to TRBD1. Germline V gives CDR1 MDHEN, CDR2 SYDVKM. This CDR3 spans 14 amino acids. Trimming removed 3 bases from V and 2 bases from J; junction bases left unmatched: 4. CDR3 sequence (DNA): TGTGCCAGCAGTTTTTTAGACAGGGCCTACGAGCAGTACTTC. This gives the protein CASSFLDRAYEQYF.

The gene calls are TRBV5-1 and TRBJ2-6; D remains ambiguous. Germline CDR1 and CDR2: SGHRS and YFSETQ. The CDR3 totals 16 residues. Trimming pared 0 bases from V and 0 bases from J, leaving 7 bases between. Here the CDR3 DNA reads TGCGCCAGCAGCTTGGGGGCAGCCTCTGGGGCCAACGTCCTGACTTTC. Protein product: CASSLGAASGANVLTF.

The rearrangement uses TRBV19 and TRBJ1-5, with unresolved D. CDR1 and CDR2 (germline): LNHDA, SQIVND (reference sequence). This CDR3 spans 11 amino acids. Trimming took 11 bases from V and 1 from J, leaving 6 bases between them. In DNA form, the CDR3 reads TGTGCCGGCGGCAGCAATCAGCCCCAGCATTTT. The encoded protein is CAGGSNQPQHF.

The rearrangement links TRBV7-9 to TRBJ1-2, with D unresolved. The V and J ends lost 2 bases and 5 bases respectively, with 15 bases between them. Looked up from germline, CDR1 is SEHNR and CDR2 is FQNEAQ (reference sequence). This CDR3 region has 15 residues. The CDR3 loop is CASSLRGGAIYGYTF. Written as DNA, the CDR3 is TGTGCCAGCAGCTTAAGAGGAGGAGCCATTTATGGCTACACCTTC.

The chain combines TRBV5-1 with TRBJ1-5; D perhaps matches TRBD1 (5 bases). The V end lost 4 bases, the J end lost 0 bases, and 8 bases lay between the germline ends. The CDR3 extends over 14 amino acids. CDR1 is SGHRS and CDR2 is YFSETQ in the germline V gene. The CDR3 sequence is CASSPDSSNQPQHF. CDR3 DNA: TGCGCCAGCAGCCCCGACAGTAGCAATCAGCCCCAGCATTTT.

The sample holds a few counts of this clone. The chain has TRBV20-1 and TRBJ1-2; D call uncertain. Trimming left V 7 bases short and J 2 bases short, with 8 bases between. In germline, CDR1 is DFQATT, CDR2 SNEGSKA (reference sequence). The CDR3 length is 11 residues. CDR3 sequence: CSVSANYGYTF. CDR3 bases: TGCAGTGTCTCAGCGAACTATGGCTACACCTTC.

CDR3 loop: CASSYRANSNQPQHF. In nucleotides, the CDR3 is TGTGCCAGCAGTTACCGCGCGAATAGCAATCAGCCCCAGCATTTT. This chain joins TRBV6-5 and TRBJ1-5; D is ambiguous. Trimming took off 2 bases at V and 0 bases at J, with 8 bases between the two ends. Germline lookup yields CDR1 MNHEY and CDR2 SVGAGI. This CDR3 spans 15 amino acids.

V usage is TRBV7-2 and J usage is TRBJ2-7, with 9 bases that match TRBD1. J lost 7 bases, V lost 5 bases, and 6 bases had no gene match. Germline CDR1 SGHTA, CDR2 FQGNSA. The CDR3 is 13 residues long. In DNA form, the CDR3 reads TGTGCCAGCAGCCCGGACAGGGGTCAAGAGCAGTACTTC. Translation: CASSPDRGQEQYF.

This chain connects TRBV5-4 to TRBJ2-2; TRBD2 agrees at 13 bases. Germline CDR1 reads SGHNT; CDR2 reads YYREEE (reference sequence). The CDR3 sequence is 16 residues long. V lost 2 bases, J lost 5 bases, and 3 bases stayed unmatched. The CDR3 sequence is CASSLGLAGVTGELFF. The CDR3 coding sequence is TGTGCCAGCAGCTTAGGACTAGCGGGAGTAACCGGGGAGCTGTTTTTT.

The chain links TRBV7-2 to TRBJ2-7, with 12 nucleotides matching TRBD1. This CDR3 region has 16 residues. Germline loops: CDR1 SGHTA, CDR2 FQGNSA. The trim removed 5 bases at V and 3 bases at J, leaving 8 bases unmatched. CDR3 in DNA: TGTGCCAGCAGCCAAGTCGGGACAGGGGGCAACTACGAGCAGTACTTC. Its translation: CASSQVGTGGNYEQYF.

This rearrangement joins TRBV4-3 to TRBJ2-5; 7 bases match TRBD1. The better agreement between TRBJ2-7 and the DNA end casts doubt on the J call. The CDR3 contains 15 residues. The germline gives CDR1 LGHNA, CDR2 YSLEER. CDR3 coding DNA: TGCGCCAGCAGCCAGTCGCAGGGGGTCTCCTACGAGCAGTACTTC. Amino acids: CASSQSQGVSYEQYF.

The V and J genes are TRBV19 and TRBJ1-5; 8 bases are shared with TRBD1. Looked up from germline, CDR1 is LNHDA and CDR2 is SQIVND (reference sequence). V was clipped by 6 bases and J by 9 bases; unmatched bases: 4. This CDR3 has 12 amino acids. CDR3 nucleotides: TGTGCCAGTAGACCAGGGGGCGGGCCCCAGCATTTT. Its translation is CASRPGGGPQHF.

This chain connects TRBV28 to TRBJ2-7, with 8 bases that match TRBD2. This CDR3 comprises 14 residues. CDR1 MDHEN and CDR2 SYDVKM come from the germline V gene. V gave up 0 bases and J gave up 5 bases; unmatched junction bases: 3. CDR3 DNA sequence: TGTGCCAGCAGTTTATGGAGGACTAGCAACGAGCAGTACTTC. Its translation: CASSLWRTSNEQYF.

The rearrangement joins TRBV11-3 to TRBJ2-3; a possible D gene is TRBD2 (5 bases). The germline V gene has CDR1 SGHNT and CDR2 YENEEA. The CDR3 loop spans 16 amino acids. Trimming shortened V by 5 bases and J by 6 bases, and 21 bases separated the two germline ends. As DNA, the CDR3 is TGTGCCAGCAGCCCCCGGACTGGGCTTGGGGTTGATACGCAGTATTTT. Protein product: CASSPRTGLGVDTQYF.

V gene TRBV10-3 combines with J gene TRBJ2-1; the match to TRBD2 covers 10 bases. Losses at the gene ends were 11 bases for V and 6 bases for J; bases not matched to a gene: 10. Germline loops: CDR1 ENHRY, CDR2 SYGVKD. This CDR3 region has 14 residues. CDR3 in amino acids: CAGRLAGESNEQFF. Written as DNA, the CDR3 is TGTGCCGGGAGGCTAGCGGGAGAGAGCAATGAGCAGTTCTTC.